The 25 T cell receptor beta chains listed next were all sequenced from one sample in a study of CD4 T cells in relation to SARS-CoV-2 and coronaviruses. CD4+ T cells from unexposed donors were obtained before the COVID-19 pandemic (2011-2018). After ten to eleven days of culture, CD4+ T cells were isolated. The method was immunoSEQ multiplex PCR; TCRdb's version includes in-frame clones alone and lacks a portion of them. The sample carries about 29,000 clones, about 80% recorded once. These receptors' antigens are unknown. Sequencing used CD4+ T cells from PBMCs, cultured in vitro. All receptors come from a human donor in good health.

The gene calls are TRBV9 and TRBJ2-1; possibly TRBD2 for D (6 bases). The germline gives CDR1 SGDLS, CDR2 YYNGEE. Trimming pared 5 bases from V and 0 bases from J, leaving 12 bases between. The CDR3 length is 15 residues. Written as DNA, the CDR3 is TGTGCCAGCAGGCCTAGCGACCCCTCCTACAATGAGCAGTTCTTC. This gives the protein CASRPSDPSYNEQFF.

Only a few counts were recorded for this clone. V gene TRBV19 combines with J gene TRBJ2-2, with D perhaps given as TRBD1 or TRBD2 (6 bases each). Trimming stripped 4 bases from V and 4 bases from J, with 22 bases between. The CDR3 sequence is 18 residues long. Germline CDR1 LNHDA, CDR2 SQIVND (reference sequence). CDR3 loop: CASSNGAGHLGGTGELFF. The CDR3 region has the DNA TGTGCCAGTAGTAATGGTGCGGGACATCTAGGAGGCACCGGGGAGCTGTTTTTT.

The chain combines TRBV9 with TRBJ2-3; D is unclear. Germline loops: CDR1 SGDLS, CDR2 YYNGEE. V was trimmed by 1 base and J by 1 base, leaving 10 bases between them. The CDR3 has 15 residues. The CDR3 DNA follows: TGTGCCAGCAGCGTAAGACAAACTGGCACAGATACGCAGTATTTT. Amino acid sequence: CASSVRQTGTDTQYF.

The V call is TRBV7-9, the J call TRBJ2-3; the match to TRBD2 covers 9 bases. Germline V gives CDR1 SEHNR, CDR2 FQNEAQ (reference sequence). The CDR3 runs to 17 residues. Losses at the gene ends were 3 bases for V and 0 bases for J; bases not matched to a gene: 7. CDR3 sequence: CASSFRGGATSTDTQYF. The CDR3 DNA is TGTGCCAGCAGCTTCCGCGGGGGGGCCACTAGCACAGATACGCAGTATTTT.

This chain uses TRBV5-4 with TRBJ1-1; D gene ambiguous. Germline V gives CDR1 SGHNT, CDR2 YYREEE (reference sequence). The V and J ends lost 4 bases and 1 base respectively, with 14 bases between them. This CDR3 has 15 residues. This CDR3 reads CASSPNFDENTEAFF. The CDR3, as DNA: TGTGCCAGCAGCCCTAACTTTGACGAGAACACTGAAGCTTTCTTT.

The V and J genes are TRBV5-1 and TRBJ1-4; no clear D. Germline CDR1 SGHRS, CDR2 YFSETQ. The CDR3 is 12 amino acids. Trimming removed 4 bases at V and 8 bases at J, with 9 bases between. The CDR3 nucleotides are TGCGCCAGCAGCACCGATAGAGAAAAACTGTTTTTT. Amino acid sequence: CASSTDREKLFF.

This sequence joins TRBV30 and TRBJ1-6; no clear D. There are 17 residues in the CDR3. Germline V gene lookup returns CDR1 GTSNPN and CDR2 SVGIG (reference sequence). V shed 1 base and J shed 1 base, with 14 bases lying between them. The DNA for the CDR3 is TGTGCCTGGAGTGCAAGCCCTTTAAAATCCTATAATTCACCCCTCCACTTT. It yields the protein CAWSASPLKSYNSPLHF.

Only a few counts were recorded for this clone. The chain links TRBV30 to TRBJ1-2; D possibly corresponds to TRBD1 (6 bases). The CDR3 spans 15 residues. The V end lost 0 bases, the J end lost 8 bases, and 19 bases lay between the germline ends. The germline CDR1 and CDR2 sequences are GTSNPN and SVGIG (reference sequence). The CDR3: CAWSVRRSQGIGYTF. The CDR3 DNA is TGTGCCTGGAGTGTACGGAGGAGTCAGGGGATCGGCTACACCTTC.

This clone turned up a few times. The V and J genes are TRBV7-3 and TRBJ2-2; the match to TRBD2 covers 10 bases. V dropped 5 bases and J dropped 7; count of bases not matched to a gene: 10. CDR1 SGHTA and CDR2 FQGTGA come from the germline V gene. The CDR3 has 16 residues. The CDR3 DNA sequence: TGTGCCAGCAGCCCTAGGAGCGGGAGGGTAAACGGGGAGCTGTTTTTT. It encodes CASSPRSGRVNGELFF. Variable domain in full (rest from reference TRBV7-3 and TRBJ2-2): GAGVSQTPSNKVTEKGKYVELRCDPISGHTALYWYRQSLGQGPEFLIYFQGTGAADDSGLPNDRFFAVRPEGSVSTLKIQRTERGDSAVYLCASSPRSGRVNGELFFGEGSRLTVL.

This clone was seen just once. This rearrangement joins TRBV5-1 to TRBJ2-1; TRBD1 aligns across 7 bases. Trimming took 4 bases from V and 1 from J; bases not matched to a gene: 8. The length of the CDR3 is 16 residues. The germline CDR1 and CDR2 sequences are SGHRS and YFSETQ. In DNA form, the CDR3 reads TGCGCCAGCAGCCAACCAGGGGGTTTGTCCTACAATGAGCAGTTCTTC. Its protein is CASSQPGGLSYNEQFF.

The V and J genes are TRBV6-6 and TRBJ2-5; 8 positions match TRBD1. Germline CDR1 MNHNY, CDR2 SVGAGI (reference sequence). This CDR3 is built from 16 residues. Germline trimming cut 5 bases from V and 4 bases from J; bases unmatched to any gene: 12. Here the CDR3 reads CASSRAHGQGGETQYF. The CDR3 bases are TGTGCCAGCAGTCGAGCCCACGGACAGGGCGGAGAGACCCAGTACTTC.

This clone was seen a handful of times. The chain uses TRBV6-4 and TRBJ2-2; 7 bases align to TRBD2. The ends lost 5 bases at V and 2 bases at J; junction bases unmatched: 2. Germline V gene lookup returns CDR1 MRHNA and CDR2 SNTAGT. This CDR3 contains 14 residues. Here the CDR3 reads CASSREENTGELFF. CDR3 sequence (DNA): TGTGCCAGCAGTCGGGAGGAAAACACCGGGGAGCTGTTTTTT.

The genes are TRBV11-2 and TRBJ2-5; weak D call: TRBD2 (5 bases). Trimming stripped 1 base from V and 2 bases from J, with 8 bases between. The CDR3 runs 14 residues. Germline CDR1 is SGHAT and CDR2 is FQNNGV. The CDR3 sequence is CASSLGTGQETQYF. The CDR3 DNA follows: TGTGCCAGCAGCTTAGGGACGGGACAAGAGACCCAGTACTTC.

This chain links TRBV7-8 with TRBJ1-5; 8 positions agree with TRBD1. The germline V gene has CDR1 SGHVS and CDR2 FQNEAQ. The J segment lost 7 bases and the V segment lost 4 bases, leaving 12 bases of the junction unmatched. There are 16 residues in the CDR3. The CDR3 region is CASSSISGGAGQPQHF. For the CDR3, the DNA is TGTGCCAGCAGCTCGATATCAGGGGGCGCGGGGCAGCCCCAGCATTTT.

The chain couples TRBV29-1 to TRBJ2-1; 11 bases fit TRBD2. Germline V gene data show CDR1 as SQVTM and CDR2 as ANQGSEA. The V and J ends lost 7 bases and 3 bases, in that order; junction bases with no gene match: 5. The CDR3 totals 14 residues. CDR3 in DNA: TGCAGCGCAGATCTAGCGGGAGGCTACAATGAGCAGTTCTTC. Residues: CSADLAGGYNEQFF.

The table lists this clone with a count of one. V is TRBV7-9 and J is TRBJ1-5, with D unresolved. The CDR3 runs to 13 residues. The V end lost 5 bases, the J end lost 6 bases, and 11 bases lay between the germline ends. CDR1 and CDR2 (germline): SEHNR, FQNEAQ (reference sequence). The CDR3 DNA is TGTGCCAGCAGCCCAAGGAGAGGTCAGCCCCAGCATTTT. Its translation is CASSPRRGQPQHF.

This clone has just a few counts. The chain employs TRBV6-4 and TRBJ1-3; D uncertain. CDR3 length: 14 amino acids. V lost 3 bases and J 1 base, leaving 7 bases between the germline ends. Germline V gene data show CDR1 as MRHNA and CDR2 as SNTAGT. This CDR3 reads CASSEPRSGNTIYF. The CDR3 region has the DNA TGTGCCAGCAGTGAACCCCGTTCTGGAAACACCATATATTTT.

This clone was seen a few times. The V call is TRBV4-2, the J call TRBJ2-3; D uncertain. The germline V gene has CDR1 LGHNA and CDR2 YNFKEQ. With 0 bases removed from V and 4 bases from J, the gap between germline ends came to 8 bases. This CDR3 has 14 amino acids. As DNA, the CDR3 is TGTGCCAGCAGCCAAGATCTCACCGCAGATACGCAGTATTTT. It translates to CASSQDLTADTQYF.

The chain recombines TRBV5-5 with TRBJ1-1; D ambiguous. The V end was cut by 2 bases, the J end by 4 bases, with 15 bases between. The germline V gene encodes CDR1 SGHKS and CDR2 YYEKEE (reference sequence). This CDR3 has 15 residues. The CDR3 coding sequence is TGTGCCAGCAGCTTCGCTCCCCTAAGCGGCACTGAAGCTTTCTTT. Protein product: CASSFAPLSGTEAFF.

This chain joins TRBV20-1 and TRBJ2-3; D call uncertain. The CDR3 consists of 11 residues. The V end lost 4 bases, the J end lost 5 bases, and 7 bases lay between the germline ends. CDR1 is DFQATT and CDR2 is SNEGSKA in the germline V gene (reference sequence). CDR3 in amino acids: CSAKSLDTQYF. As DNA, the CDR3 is TGCAGTGCTAAAAGTTTAGATACGCAGTATTTT.

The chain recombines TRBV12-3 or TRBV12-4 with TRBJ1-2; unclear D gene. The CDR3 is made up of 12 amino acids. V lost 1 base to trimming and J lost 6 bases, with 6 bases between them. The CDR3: CASSLGKDGYTF. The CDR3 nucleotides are TGTGCCAGCAGTTTAGGAAAGGATGGCTACACCTTC.

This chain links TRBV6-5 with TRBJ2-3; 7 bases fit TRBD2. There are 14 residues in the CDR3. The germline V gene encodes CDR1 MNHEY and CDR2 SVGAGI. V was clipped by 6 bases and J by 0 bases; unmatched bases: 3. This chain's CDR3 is CASSGGTSTDTQYF. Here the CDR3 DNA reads TGTGCCAGCAGCGGGGGGACTAGCACAGATACGCAGTATTTT.

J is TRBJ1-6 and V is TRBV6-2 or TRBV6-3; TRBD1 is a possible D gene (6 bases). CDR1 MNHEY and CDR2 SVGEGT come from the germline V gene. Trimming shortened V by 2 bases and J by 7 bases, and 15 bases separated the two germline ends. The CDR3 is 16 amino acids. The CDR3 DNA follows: TGTGCCAGCAGTTACGACAGGAGCCCCCGGAATTCACCCCTCCACTTT. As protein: CASSYDRSPRNSPLHF.

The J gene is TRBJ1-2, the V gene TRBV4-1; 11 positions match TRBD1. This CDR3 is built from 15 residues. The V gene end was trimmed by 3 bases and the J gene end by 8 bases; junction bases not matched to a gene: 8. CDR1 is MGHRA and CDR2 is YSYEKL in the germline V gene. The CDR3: CASSHGTGGIVGYTF. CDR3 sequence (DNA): TGCGCCAGCAGCCATGGGACAGGGGGGATTGTAGGCTACACCTTC.

The CDR3 coding sequence is TGTGCCAGCAGCTCCGGACAGACTAACAATCAGCCCCAGCATTTT. Encoded protein: CASSSGQTNNQPQHF. This chain joins TRBV5-8 and TRBJ1-5, with D possibly matching TRBD1 (6 bases). Germline V gives CDR1 SGHTS, CDR2 YDEGEE. V was pared by 3 bases and J by 3 bases, with 13 bases between. The CDR3 runs 15 residues.